This TCR beta chain originates from a study of T cell changes during pregnancy in multiple sclerosis. Sequencing was performed with immunoSEQ multiplex PCR; in TCRdb, only in-frame clones are kept and a portion is missing. The sample lists some 60,000 clones, roughly 93% occurring once. With V trimmed by 1 base and J by 9 bases, 14 bases remained unmatched. The germline CDR1 and CDR2 sequences are MDHEN and SYDVKM. This CDR3 comprises 17 residues. This sequence joins TRBV28 and TRBJ2-1; 8 nucleotides match TRBD2. The sequencing here drew on peripheral blood, taken after pregnancy. The sequence came from a female donor with multiple sclerosis, enrolled in a pregnancy study. In nucleotides, the CDR3 is TGTGCCAGCAGTTTATTCGGGACTAGGACCCAGCAAGGTGAGCAGTTCTTC. Protein product: CASSLFGTRTQQGEQFF.